Shown below are 14 T cell receptor beta chains from a single sample sequenced in a study of tumor and adjacent non-tumor tissue in lung cancer. Three rounds of nested PCR, following a modified ARM-PCR protocol, produced the TCRbeta library. TCRdb redid the calling of the multiplex PCR reads with MiXCR, one entry per CDR3 protein. The table lists approximately 120,000 distinct CDR3 sequences, 66% of them singletons. No cell sorting was done before RNA was extracted from the tissue. Sequenced: lung tumor tissue. These receptors were obtained from a man aged 30 to 39 with non-small cell lung cancer.

The V call is TRBV20-1, the J call TRBJ2-3; possible D gene TRBD2, 5 bases. The length of the CDR3 is 18 residues. V dropped 1 base and J dropped 0 bases, with 20 bases sitting between them. Germline lookup yields CDR1 DFQATT and CDR2 SNEGSKA (reference sequence). CDR3 region: CSARVGSRGWISTDTQYF. The CDR3, as DNA: TGCAGTGCTAGAGTGGGTAGCAGAGGGTGGATAAGCACAGATACGCAGTATTTT.

Comment on this clonotype: No conserved phenylalanine or tryptophan is present at the end of the CDR3, so a read error is the likely explanation. The chain has TRBV20-1 and TRBJ2-2; D might be TRBD2 (5 bases). Per germline, CDR1 DFQATT and CDR2 SNEGSKA (reference sequence). This CDR3 comprises 16 residues. CDR3 amino acids: CSAREGGGGITGVLFY. As DNA, the CDR3 is TGCAGTGCTAGAGAGGGCGGAGGCGGTATCACCGGGGTGCTGTTTTAT.

As to this clonotype: The junction differs from germline at one of its ends, possibly a read error. DNA of the CDR3: TGTGCCAGCAGCCAATACCCTGGGAAGTCAGGCTCCTACAATGAGCAGTCCTTC. Amino acid sequence: CASSQYPGKSGSYNEQSF. The chain is built from TRBV5-6 and TRBJ2-1; D is unclear. CDR1 and CDR2 from the germline V gene are SGHDT and YYEEEE. The CDR3 loop spans 18 amino acids.

This clonotype was seen a few times. Germline and junction disagree at one end, which may indicate a read error. This sequence joins TRBV20-1 and TRBJ2-2; D remains ambiguous. The CDR3 extends over 10 amino acids. Germline CDR1 reads DFQATT; CDR2 reads SNEGSKA (reference sequence). Here the CDR3 reads CGAHYRELFF. As DNA, the CDR3 is TGCGGTGCTCATTACAGGGAGCTGTTTTTT.

Concerning this clonotype itself: A much more abundant neighbour one base away suggests this may be a read error. The chain couples TRBV12-3 or TRBV12-4 to TRBJ1-6; D not certain. V lost 2 bases and J lost 9, with 11 bases in between. The CDR3 is 14 amino acids. CDR3 nucleotides: TGTGCCAGCAGTTTAAAACAGCCTGGTTCACCCCTCCACTTT. It specifies CASSLKQPGSPLHF.

This clonotype was counted many times. CDR3 nucleotides: TGCAGTGCTAGGAAGGGGGACAGTCTAAGGGAGCAGTACTTC. It translates to CSARKGDSLREQYF. This chain joins TRBV20-1 and TRBJ2-7; 7 bases map to TRBD1. Unmatched junction bases numbered 12, after V lost 3 bases and J lost 7 bases. The V gene's germline CDR1 is DFQATT and CDR2 SNEGSKA (reference sequence). CDR3 length: 14 residues.

The CDR3 region has the DNA TGTGCCAGCAGCTTAGCCAGACAGGGAGGAAGAGAGACCCAGTACTTC. Amino acid sequence: CASSLARQGGRETQYF. This chain uses TRBV11-2 with TRBJ2-5; possibly TRBD1 for D (7 bases). This CDR3 comprises 16 residues. V was clipped by 1 base and J by 4 bases, with 16 bases between them. The V gene's germline CDR1 is SGHAT and CDR2 FQNNGV.

This clonotype appeared many times. The rearrangement joins TRBV11-2 to TRBJ2-1; 7 bases fit TRBD2. Trimming removed 5 bases from V and 2 bases from J; junction bases left unmatched: 6. Germline lookup yields CDR1 SGHAT and CDR2 FQNNGV. The CDR3 sequence is 15 residues long. The CDR3 nucleotides read TGTGCCAGCAGCCCCAGTCGGGGGGCCTACAATGAGCAGTTCTTC. Translating gives CASSPSRGAYNEQFF.

The chain links TRBV5-1 to TRBJ2-2; either TRBD1 or TRBD2 may fit D (5 bases each). The V end lost 4 bases, the J end lost 2 bases, and 12 bases lay between the germline ends. The CDR3 length is 15 residues. Germline assignment: CDR1 SGHRS and CDR2 YFSETQ. CDR3 sequence: CASSAWGSNTGELFF. The CDR3 DNA follows: TGCGCCAGCAGCGCCTGGGGGAGCAACACCGGGGAGCTGTTTTTT.

Of note for this clonotype: Mismatch with germline at one junction end may stem from a read error. V usage is TRBV6-5 and J usage is TRBJ2-4; the D is unclear. This CDR3 has 16 residues. Per germline, CDR1 MNHEY and CDR2 SVGAGI. The CDR3 coding sequence is TGTGCCAGCAGTAACTCGCCCCGGGCCCCTGGGGACATTCAGTACTTC. Translating it yields CASSNSPRAPGDIQYF.

This clonotype was detected only once. The CDR3 DNA sequence: TGTGCCACCAGCTTGACTAGCGGGGGGGCGAACACCGGGGAGCTGTTTTTT. This gives the protein CATSLTSGGANTGELFF. This chain links TRBV10-3 with TRBJ2-2; 14 nucleotides align to TRBD2. The CDR3 extends over 17 amino acids. From germline, CDR1 is ENHRY and CDR2 SYGVKD. V was pared by 10 bases and J by 0 bases, with 7 bases of the junction left unmatched.

As DNA, the CDR3 is TGCAGCGGAGAGACAGGGACGAGCATCGGGGAGCTGTTTTTT. Its translation is CSGETGTSIGELFF. The V call is TRBV29-1, the J call TRBJ2-2; 7 bases are shared with TRBD1. Germline V gene sequence: CDR1 SQVTM, CDR2 ANQGSEA. CDR3 size: 14 residues. J lost 7 bases, V lost 7 bases, and 12 bases had no gene match.

Worth noting for this clonotype: The junction departs from germline at one end; a sequencing error may be responsible. This sequence joins TRBV6-5 and TRBJ1-1; D might be TRBD1 (5 bases). CDR1 and CDR2 (germline): MNHEY, SVGAGI. This CDR3 is built from 13 residues. In DNA form, the CDR3 reads TGTGCCAGCAGTTTCGGGGGGTCCACTGAATCTTTCTTT. Translating it yields CASSFGGSTESFF.

For this clonotype: Possible read error: a much larger clone is one base away. The chain carries TRBV6-1 and TRBJ2-4; D possibly corresponds to TRBD1 (5 bases). CDR3 length: 13 amino acids. Trimming took 4 bases from V and 2 from J, leaving 6 bases between them. The germline gives CDR1 MNHNS, CDR2 SASEGT. DNA for the CDR3: TGTGCCAGCAGTGCAGGGCCCAAAAACATTCAGTACTTC. This gives the protein CASSAGPKNIQYF.